This T cell receptor beta chain was identified during a study of ipilimumab plus nivolumab after autologous stem cell transplantation. Across the study: Patients received a median of roughly 5 ipilimumab and roughly 8 nivolumab doses.

The protocol was immunoSEQ multiplex PCR, while the TCRdb copy is restricted to in-frame clones and leaves out a portion. The sample lists around 15,000 clones, approximately 72% occurring once. CDR1 is SGHAT, CDR2 FQNNGV, per germline. CDR3 length: 14 residues. V shed 2 bases and J shed 1 base, with 9 bases lying between them. As for this clone: The antigen remains unidentified.

Ipilimumab, 1 mg/kg, started 14 to 28 days after autologous transplant. Dosing: nivolumab 3 mg/kg IV, weeks 1, 4, 7, 10, then every two weeks to week 26. Findings and limits, study-wide: The authors say TCR, Treg and microbiome findings warrant further study.

The genes are TRBV11-2 and TRBJ2-7; D not certain. The TCR was taken from a male donor with primary mediastinal lymphoma. The sample was PBMCs, taken in a trial of ipilimumab plus nivolumab as post-transplant consolidation. CDR3 coding DNA: TGTGCCAGCAGCTTACCACAGAGATCCTACGAGCAGTACTTC. Translation: CASSLPQRSYEQYF.